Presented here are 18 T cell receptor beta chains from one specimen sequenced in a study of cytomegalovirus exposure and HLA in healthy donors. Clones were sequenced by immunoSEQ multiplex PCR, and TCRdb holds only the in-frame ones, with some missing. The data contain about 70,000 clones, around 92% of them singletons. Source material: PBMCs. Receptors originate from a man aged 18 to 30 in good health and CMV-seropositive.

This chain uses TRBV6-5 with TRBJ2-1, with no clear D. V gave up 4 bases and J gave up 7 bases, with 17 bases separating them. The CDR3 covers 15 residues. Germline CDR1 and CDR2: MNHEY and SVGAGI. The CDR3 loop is CASSLWAGLGNEQFF. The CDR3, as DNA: TGTGCCAGCAGTTTATGGGCAGGTCTTGGGAATGAGCAGTTCTTC.

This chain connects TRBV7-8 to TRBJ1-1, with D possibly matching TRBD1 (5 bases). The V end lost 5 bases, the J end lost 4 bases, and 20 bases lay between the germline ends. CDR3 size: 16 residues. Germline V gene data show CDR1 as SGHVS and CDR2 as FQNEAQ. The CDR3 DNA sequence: TGTGCCAGCAGCCCTCCCGGGGGGGGTCGGGGCACTGAAGCTTTCTTT. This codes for CASSPPGGGRGTEAFF.

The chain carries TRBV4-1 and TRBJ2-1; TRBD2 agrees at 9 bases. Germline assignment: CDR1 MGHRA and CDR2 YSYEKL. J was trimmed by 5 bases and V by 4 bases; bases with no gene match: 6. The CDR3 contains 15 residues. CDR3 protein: CASSRGTSPHNEQFF. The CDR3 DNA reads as TGCGCCAGCAGCCGGGGGACTAGCCCCCACAATGAGCAGTTCTTC.

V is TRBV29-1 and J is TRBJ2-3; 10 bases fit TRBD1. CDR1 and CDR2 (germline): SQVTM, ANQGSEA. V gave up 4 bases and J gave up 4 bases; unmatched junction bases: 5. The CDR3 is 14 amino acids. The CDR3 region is CSVGRDRGPDTQYF. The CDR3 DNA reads TGCAGCGTTGGTAGGGACAGGGGACCAGATACGCAGTATTTT.

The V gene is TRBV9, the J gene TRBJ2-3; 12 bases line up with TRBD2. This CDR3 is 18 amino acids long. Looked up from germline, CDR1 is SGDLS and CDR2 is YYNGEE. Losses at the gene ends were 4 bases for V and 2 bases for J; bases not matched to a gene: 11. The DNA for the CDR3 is TGTGCCAGCAGCCCCACTAGCGGGAGGCTCAGTTTCACAGATACGCAGTATTTT. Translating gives CASSPTSGRLSFTDTQYF.

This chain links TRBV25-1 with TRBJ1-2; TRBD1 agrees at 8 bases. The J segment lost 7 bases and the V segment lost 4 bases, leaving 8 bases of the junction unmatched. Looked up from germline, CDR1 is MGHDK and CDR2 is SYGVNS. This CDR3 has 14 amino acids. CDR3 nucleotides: TGTGCCAGCAGTGTCCAAGGACAGGGACCTGGCTACACCTTC. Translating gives CASSVQGQGPGYTF.

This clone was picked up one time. The CDR3 DNA follows: TGTGCCAGCAGCCAGAATGCGGGACTCTCCTACGAGCAGTACTTC. Translated, it gives CASSQNAGLSYEQYF. The rearrangement links TRBV14 to TRBJ2-7, with a possible D match to TRBD2 (6 bases). CDR1 SGHDN and CDR2 FVKESK come from the germline V gene. This CDR3 contains 15 residues. V was shortened by 3 bases and J by 0 bases, with 12 bases between the two germline ends.

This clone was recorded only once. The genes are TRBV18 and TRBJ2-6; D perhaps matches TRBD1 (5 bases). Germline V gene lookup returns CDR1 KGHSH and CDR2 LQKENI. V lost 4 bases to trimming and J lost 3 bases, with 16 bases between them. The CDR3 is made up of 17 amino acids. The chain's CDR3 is CASSQLKRGDGANVLTF. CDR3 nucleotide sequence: TGTGCCAGCTCACAACTAAAAAGGGGTGATGGGGCCAACGTCCTGACTTTC.

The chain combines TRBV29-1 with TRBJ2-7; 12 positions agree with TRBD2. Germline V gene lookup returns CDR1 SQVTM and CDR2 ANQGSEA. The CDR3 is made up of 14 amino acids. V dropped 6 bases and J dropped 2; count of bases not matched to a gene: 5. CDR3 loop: CSVVRTSGTYEQYF. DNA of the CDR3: TGCAGCGTGGTAAGGACTAGCGGGACCTACGAGCAGTACTTC.

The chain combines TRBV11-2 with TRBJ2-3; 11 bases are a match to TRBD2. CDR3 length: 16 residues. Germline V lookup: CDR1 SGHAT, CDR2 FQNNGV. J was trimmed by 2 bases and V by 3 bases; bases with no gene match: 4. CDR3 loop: CASSFRLAGTTDTQYF. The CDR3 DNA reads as TGTGCCAGCAGCTTTCGACTAGCGGGAACCACAGATACGCAGTATTTT.

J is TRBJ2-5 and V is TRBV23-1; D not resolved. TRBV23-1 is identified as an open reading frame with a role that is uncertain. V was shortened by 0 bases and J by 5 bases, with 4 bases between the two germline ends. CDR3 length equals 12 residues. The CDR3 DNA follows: TGCGCCAGCAGTCAATCCATCGAGACCCAGTACTTC. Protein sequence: CASSQSIETQYF.

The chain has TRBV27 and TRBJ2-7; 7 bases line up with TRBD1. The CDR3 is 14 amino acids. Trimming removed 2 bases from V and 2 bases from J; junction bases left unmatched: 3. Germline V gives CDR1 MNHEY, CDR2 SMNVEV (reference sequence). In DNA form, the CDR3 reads TGTGCCAGCAGTTTAAGGGGGCACCCCTACGAGCAGTACTTC. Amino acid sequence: CASSLRGHPYEQYF.

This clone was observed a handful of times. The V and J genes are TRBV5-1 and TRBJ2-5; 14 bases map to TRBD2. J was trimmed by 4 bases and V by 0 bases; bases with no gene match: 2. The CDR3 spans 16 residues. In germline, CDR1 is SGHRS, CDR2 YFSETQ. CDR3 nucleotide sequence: TGCGCCAGCAGCTTGGTGGGACTAGCGGGAGCAGAGACCCAGTACTTC. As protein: CASSLVGLAGAETQYF.

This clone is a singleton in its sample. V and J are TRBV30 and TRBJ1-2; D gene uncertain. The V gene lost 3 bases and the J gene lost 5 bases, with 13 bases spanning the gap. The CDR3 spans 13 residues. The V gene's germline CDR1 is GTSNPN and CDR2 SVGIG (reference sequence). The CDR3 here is CAWSELSGYGYTF. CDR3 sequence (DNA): TGTGCCTGGAGCGAACTTTCGGGGTATGGCTACACCTTC. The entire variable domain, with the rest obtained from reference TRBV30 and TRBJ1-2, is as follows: SQTIHQWPATLVQPVGSPLSLECTVEGTSNPNLYWYRQAAGRGLQLLFYSVGIGQISSEVPQNLSASRPQDRQFILSSKKLLLSDSGFYLCAWSELSGYGYTFGSGTRLTVV.

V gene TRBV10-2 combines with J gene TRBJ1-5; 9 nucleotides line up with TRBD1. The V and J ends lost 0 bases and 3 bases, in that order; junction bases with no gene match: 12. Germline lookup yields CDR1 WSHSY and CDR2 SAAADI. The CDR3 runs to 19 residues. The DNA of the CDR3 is TGCGCCAGCAGTGAGTCAGAGGACAGGGGCTGGTCGGACAATCAGCCCCAGCATTTT. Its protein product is CASSESEDRGWSDNQPQHF.

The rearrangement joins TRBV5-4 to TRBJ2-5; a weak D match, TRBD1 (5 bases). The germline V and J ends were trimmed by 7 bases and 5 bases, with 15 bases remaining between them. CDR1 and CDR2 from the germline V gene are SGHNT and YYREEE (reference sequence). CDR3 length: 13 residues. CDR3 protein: CASEASKGETQYF. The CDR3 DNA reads TGTGCCAGCGAAGCTTCCAAGGGGGAGACCCAGTACTTC.

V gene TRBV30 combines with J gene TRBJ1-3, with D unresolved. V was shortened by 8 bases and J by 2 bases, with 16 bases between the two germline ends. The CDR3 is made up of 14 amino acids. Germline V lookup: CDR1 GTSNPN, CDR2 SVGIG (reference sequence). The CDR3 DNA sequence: TGTGCCGGAGGACCTCCGGAAACTGGAAACACCATATATTTT. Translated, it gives CAGGPPETGNTIYF.

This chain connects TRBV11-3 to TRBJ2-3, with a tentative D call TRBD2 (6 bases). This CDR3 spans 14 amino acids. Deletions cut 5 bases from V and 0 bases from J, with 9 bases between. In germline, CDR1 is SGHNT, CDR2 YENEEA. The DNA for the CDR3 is TGTGCCAGCAGCCGGAGGGATAGCACAGATACGCAGTATTTT. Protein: CASSRRDSTDTQYF.